This TCR beta chain was sequenced during a study of blood T cell repertoires in COVID-19. V was pared by 6 bases and J by 5 bases, with 11 bases between. The CDR3 spans 12 residues. Source study methods: Estimation of nucleated cell counts was performed using reference gene primer amplification. Data came from immunoSEQ multiplex PCR; TCRdb stores just in-frame clones and leaves some out. V, J and clone size reflect that table, while D and trimming were determined from the DNA. Of approximately 280,000 clones listed, 90% are singletons. Recruitment covered fewer than 25 US areas and drew participants whose ages spanned roughly 18 to 90 years.

Source material: PBMCs or T cells enriched from blood (not recorded which). The sequence was collected from a woman under 30 with acute COVID-19. J is TRBJ2-7 and V is TRBV12-3 or TRBV12-4; TRBD2 is a possible D gene (6 bases). The CDR3 loop is CASRRDFHEQYF. The DNA of the CDR3 is TGTGCCAGCAGACGGGACTTCCACGAGCAGTACTTC.